This note documents a single T cell receptor beta chain sequence. The antigen it recognizes is unknown. The input lacks base qualities; no much larger clone sits a single base away. This sample was included in a study of cytomegalovirus exposure and HLA in healthy donors (dated by TCRdb to the late 2010s). Background on the whole study: An earlier analysis of roughly 500 of the donors reported around 280 Gb of sequence data and around 120 million unique TCR beta sequences obtained from around 170 million T cells. About 280 gigabases of sequencing data and about 92 million unique TCR sequences made up an early release that covered approximately 700 HLA-typed donors. Of the roughly 400 genotyped donors, 81% were placed in the genetic ancestry cluster associated with self-reported Caucasian donors. The study aimed to test whether cataloging public T cell receptors could reveal signatures of past pathogen exposure. The study used immunosequencing to profile the T cell repertoires of about 670 subjects and linked those repertoires to cytomegalovirus serostatus. In addition to the first cohort of 650 to 800 subjects, a separate validation cohort of 120 different subjects was used. To predict cytomegalovirus infection status, the study brought together high-throughput TCR immunosequencing, statistical association of individual TCRs with disease status, and machine learning. A later analysis re-examined previously published TCR beta repertoires from roughly 720 donors and added high-resolution HLA genotyping to investigate patterns of TCR occurrence. Rather than using new phenotypic data, the later analysis identified candidate immune exposures from TCR beta sequences and from how often those sequences occurred across donors. An earlier analysis of around 540 of the donors applied high-throughput TCR beta sequencing to assess whether each TCR beta V gene segment acted as functional or pseudogenic. Alongside the repertoire data, information on donor age, sex, ethnicity and CMV serostatus was compiled. A later genetic analysis took genome-wide SNP genotypes for about three fifths of the 666 donors and used that subset as a discovery cohort. All discovery cohort repertoires had been generated using a single sequencing platform. Both class I and class II loci were covered by HLA typing, at four-digit resolution. The number of donors typed differed by locus, with about 629-640 for A, B, C, DRB1 and DQB1, roughly 520 for DQA1, over 600 for DPA1, and some 440 for DPB1. Because of strong linkage in the cohort, four to six DR-DQ haplotypes were treated as single units for association and clustering. Among about 400 genotyped donors of the cohort, an average of roughly 230,000 unique TCR beta nucleotide sequences was sequenced per donor, of which 15% to 20% were non-productive. Study-level results and caveats: This cohort had only TCR beta chains sequenced, and the lack of alpha or paired-chain data limited which features could be detected. A group of highly shared sequence variants was considered likely to be a technical artifact of the sequencing pipeline. The authors suggested that the approach could potentially be generalized to other disease states and immunological phenotypes. A further reported finding was that TCR beta sequences accurately predicted the HLA-A and HLA-B alleles for most subjects in the first cohort. In a later analysis, HLA-associated TCR beta chains were found to be more clonally expanded and to have lower generation probabilities than equally common non-associated chains. According to a later analysis, TCR association rates differed among HLA loci, with DRB1 alleles showing the most associated TCRs and HLA-C alleles showing the fewest. Because HLA typing was missing for some donors at each locus, association tests included only the typed subset. In a later analysis, around 17,000 TCR beta sequences were associated with specific HLA alleles at a false discovery rate of 0.05. Presence/absence analyses assumed roughly uniform sequencing depth across donors, an assumption that may not hold. For the cohort, immune exposure information was limited to CMV serostatus. Three of the identified cytomegalovirus-associated TCR beta chains were confirmed in vitro to be specific for cytomegalovirus antigens. Some IMGT-functional V segments, including TRBV6-2 and TRBV6-3, could not be distinguished by the 87-base-pair reads and were therefore excluded. Linkage disequilibrium might explain the correlated functional status among segregating V segments, but an unknown experimental factor could not be excluded. The classifier was reported to diagnose cytomegalovirus status with high specificity and sensitivity in both the original cohort and the validation cohort. In a later genetic analysis, a missense DCLRE1C variant was associated with V-gene and J-gene trimming of TCR beta chains, and the association was replicated in an independent cohort. Because counts were too low, approximately 18 rarely observed V segments, including chromosome 9 orphons, were excluded from the earlier analysis of 500 to 700 of the donors. Strong co-occurrence of HLA alleles, especially DR and DQ, made assigning TCR associations to individual alleles difficult. A later analysis found that most CMV-associated TCR beta chains appeared HLA-restricted, with HLA associations seemingly driven largely by CMV exposure. A later analysis reported that several top co-occurrence clusters appeared linked to parvovirus B19, influenza, CMV and Epstein-Barr virus. In a later genetic analysis, fewer N-insertions in productive TCRs were reported among donors in an Asian-associated ancestry cluster than the roughly 700-donor mean. An earlier analysis of several hundred of the donors showed that most TCR beta V segments appeared in productive rearrangements either about 87% or about 30% of the time, which broadly matched IMGT annotations. Most TCR sequences were seen in very few donors, while some public TCRs were found in many individuals. The study gave a list of some 150 TCR beta chains associated with cytomegalovirus.

The cohort was made up of hundreds of healthy bone marrow donors. At the time of sampling, all cohort members were nominally healthy, though unrecorded immune exposures were likely present. The donor tested CMV seronegative and was one of the 352 seronegative cohort members. Every donor gave a peripheral blood sample, and the peripheral blood mononuclear cells from that sample were used for TCR beta sequencing. Genomic DNA extraction from the blood cell samples was performed with the Qiagen DNeasy Blood Extraction Kit. The CDR3, from cysteine to phenylalanine, totals 15 residues. The entry retains the CDR3 DNA only, 45 bases that are in frame from base 1. Cut back by 7 bases and 0 bases, the V and J ends lie 10 bases apart. CDR1 and CDR2, per the germline V gene (reference sequence), are LNHDA and SQIVND. Library preparation was by the immunoSEQ multiplex PCR assay. For the multiplex PCR, a mixture combining 60 forward primers for TCR Vbeta segments and 13 reverse primers for TCR Jbeta segments was used. A multiplex PCR assay on genomic DNA amplified the CDR3 region of rearranged TCR beta genes. Amplified TCR beta libraries were sequenced as 87-base-pair reads on the Illumina HiSeq System. Per the authors' processing: In a later analysis, roughly 80 million unique TCR beta chains were counted across the approximately 640 repertoires, and around 10 million of these chains were shared by at least two donors. Raw reads were error-corrected and collapsed into unique sequences by a nearest-neighbor algorithm in which closely related sequences were merged to remove PCR and sequencing errors. V, D and J gene segments were assigned by aligning CDR3 sequences to IMGT reference sequences. For a sequence to be retained, a match of at least six nucleotides was required to both a V gene segment and a J gene segment. A rearrangement counted as productive if the CDR3 had no stop codons and remained in frame with V and J, and every other rearrangement counted as non-productive. CDR3 was defined according to IMGT convention as the region running from the second conserved V-encoded cysteine to the conserved J-encoded phenylalanine. The earlier analysis of approximately 500 of the donors excluded sequences that lacked an unambiguous match to a single V gene segment. An earlier analysis of 587 of the donors called V segments functional above 56.7% productive rearrangements and segregating when the between-donor standard deviation exceeded 5%. A statistical classification framework was built for diagnosing cytomegalovirus status from the catalog of TCR beta chain sequences. In a later analysis, V and J genes were assigned by comparing TCR nucleotide sequences against IMGT/GENE-DB human TR gene sequences. In a later analysis, CDR3 sequences and most-parsimonious VDJ recombination scenarios were assigned using the TCRdist pipeline. In a later analysis, each TCR beta chain was defined by its CDR3 amino acid sequence together with its V-gene family, and reads lacking a unique V-gene family were excluded. In a later analysis, 450 to 600 highly shared, low-generation-probability nucleotide sequences were removed to address suspected cross-contamination and a sequencing artifact. A later analysis calculated a clonal expansion index for each public chain from normalized within-repertoire ranks of inferred template counts. A later analysis computed generation probabilities with a VDJ recombination model fitted to out-of-frame rearrangements, and checked the results against IGoR. A later analysis scored TCR-TCR, TCR-HLA and TCR-CMV co-occurrence with hypergeometric tests, applying a repertoire-size bias correction to TCR pairs. To estimate false discovery rates, a later analysis permuted the HLA or CMV assignments 20 times. In a later analysis, co-occurring TCRs were grouped using DBSCAN, and TCRdist sequence similarity was added for clustering within HLA-allele-positive subsets. Repertoires with fewer than 30,000 or more than 120,000 public chains were left out of co-occurrence clustering, as were several repertoires with anomalous nucleotide sharing. In TCRdb, the immuneACCESS table is reduced to in-frame sequences with V and J assigned. These tables do not hold every clone; where another copy was compared, an unresolved V gene accounts for under half, and the others remain unexplained. The V and J calls and clone size were taken over from that table, and D and trimming were inferred from the DNA. Counted in this sample were 160,000 or so clones; roughly four fifths of them appeared once. 13% of the sample is in the top ten clones.

The TCR comes from a woman in her fifties or sixties in good health and CMV-seronegative. Recombination joined TRBV19 with TRBJ2-6; the D gene cannot be named for sure. Sequencing was carried out using PBMCs. The DNA sequence is given as TGTGCCAGTACCAATCAGTTCTCTGGGGCCAACGTCCTGACTTTC. It encodes CASTNQFSGANVLTF.